This entry lists 28 T cell receptor beta chains sequenced from one sample in a study of PD-1 blockade in classical Hodgkin lymphoma. Each patient relapsed following autologous stem cell transplantation, and prior brentuximab vedotin exposure differed. Clones were sequenced by immunoSEQ multiplex PCR, and TCRdb holds only the in-frame ones, with some missing. The sample lists 90,000 or so clones, approximately 91% seen once, with about 2.7% in the top ten. Sequences were derived from peripheral blood mononuclear cells (PBMCs), sampled before the second cycle of nivolumab. These receptors originate from a human donor with classical Hodgkin lymphoma.

The chain employs TRBV7-9 and TRBJ2-7, with 9 bases aligning to TRBD2. Losses at the gene ends were 3 bases for V and 0 bases for J; bases not matched to a gene: 3. Germline CDR1 is SEHNR and CDR2 is FQNEAQ (reference sequence). The CDR3 loop spans 15 amino acids. In DNA, the CDR3 is TGTGCCAGCAGCTTGTCTAGCGGGGTCTCCTACGAGCAGTACTTC. It yields the protein CASSLSSGVSYEQYF.

This clone was recorded once. The chain uses TRBV28 and TRBJ2-7; D might be TRBD2 (5 bases). The V gene's germline CDR1 is MDHEN and CDR2 SYDVKM. V was trimmed by 0 bases and J by 4 bases, leaving 10 bases between them. This CDR3 has 14 amino acids. Written as DNA, the CDR3 is TGTGCCAGCAGTTTATGGGAGCGGCATTACGAGCAGTACTTC. Its translation is CASSLWERHYEQYF.

The chain couples TRBV19 to TRBJ1-5; perhaps TRBD1 as D (6 bases). V lost 5 bases and J lost 0, with 14 bases in between. The CDR3 is 16 residues long. Germline lookup yields CDR1 LNHDA and CDR2 SQIVND (reference sequence). The CDR3 spells CASSQQGQYSNQPQHF. In DNA form, the CDR3 reads TGTGCCAGTAGTCAGCAGGGGCAGTATAGCAATCAGCCCCAGCATTTT.

The genes are TRBV4-1 and TRBJ2-1; the match to TRBD2 covers 11 bases. There are 18 residues in the CDR3. J lost 5 bases, V lost 4 bases, and 13 bases had no gene match. Germline loops: CDR1 MGHRA, CDR2 YSYEKL. CDR3 bases: TGCGCCAGCAGCCTCCTAGCGGGAGGCCCCCGAATCAACAATGAGCAGTTCTTC. Translating it yields CASSLLAGGPRINNEQFF.

The chain joins TRBV6-6 to TRBJ2-7; perhaps TRBD1 as D (7 bases). The germline V gene encodes CDR1 MNHNY and CDR2 SVGAGI (reference sequence). CDR3 length: 16 residues. The V and J ends lost 0 bases and 1 base respectively, with 13 bases between them. For the CDR3, the DNA is TGTGCCAGCAGTTACTCGGGACAGCGGGTATCCTACGAGCAGTACTTC. Its translation: CASSYSGQRVSYEQYF.

The chain carries TRBV11-2 and TRBJ2-3; D might be TRBD1 or TRBD2, each matching 5 bases. This CDR3 comprises 15 residues. V was cut by 4 bases and J by 2 bases, with 13 bases left in between. CDR1 is SGHAT and CDR2 is FQNNGV in the germline V gene. The DNA for the CDR3 is TGTGCCAGCAGCTCCACCGCAGGGACCACAGATACGCAGTATTTT. Encoded protein: CASSSTAGTTDTQYF.

The chain employs TRBV5-6 and TRBJ2-7, with 8 nucleotides matching TRBD1. V gave up 4 bases and J gave up 6 bases; unmatched junction bases: 3. The CDR3 runs 12 residues. Germline V gene data show CDR1 as SGHDT and CDR2 as YYEEEE. This chain's CDR3 is CASSGDRFEQYF. The CDR3 nucleotides read TGTGCCAGCAGCGGGGACAGGTTCGAGCAGTACTTC.

V is TRBV5-6 and J is TRBJ2-5; D not certain. CDR3 size: 15 residues. Deletions cut 4 bases from V and 0 bases from J, with 13 bases between. The germline V gene encodes CDR1 SGHDT and CDR2 YYEEEE. Here the CDR3 reads CASSPRSLYQETQYF. In DNA form, the CDR3 reads TGTGCCAGCAGCCCACGATCCCTATACCAAGAGACCCAGTACTTC.

This chain connects TRBV7-9 to TRBJ2-1; TRBD2 matches at 8 bases. Germline V gives CDR1 SEHNR, CDR2 FQNEAQ (reference sequence). The junction had 7 bases not matched to a gene; V was cut back by 4 bases and J by 5 bases. The CDR3 is 15 amino acids. Here the CDR3 reads CASSSQAGVDNEQFF. The CDR3 DNA reads TGTGCCAGCAGCTCCCAAGCGGGAGTCGACAATGAGCAGTTCTTC. The full variable domain, in which reference TRBV7-9 and TRBJ2-1 provide the parts outside the CDR3, is DTGVSQNPRHKITKRGQNVTFRCDPISEHNRLYWYRQTLGQGPEFLTYFQNEAQLEKSRLLSDRFSAERPKGSFSTLEIQRTEQGDSAMYLCASSSQAGVDNEQFFGPGTRLTVL.

As regards this clone: Distinct nucleotide sequences in the sample also encode this CDR3. The gene calls are TRBV6-5 and TRBJ2-2; no clear D. Trimming took off 6 bases at V and 0 bases at J, with 5 bases between the two ends. The germline V gene encodes CDR1 MNHEY and CDR2 SVGAGI. CDR3 length equals 13 residues. CDR3 amino acids: CASRGTNTGELFF. As DNA, the CDR3 is TGTGCCAGCAGGGGCACGAACACCGGGGAGCTGTTTTTT.

The gene calls are TRBV6-6 and TRBJ2-3, with D hard to call. The CDR3 extends over 15 amino acids. Trimming removed 10 bases from V and 1 base from J, with 18 bases in between. Germline V gene data show CDR1 as MNHNY and CDR2 as SVGAGI (reference sequence). CDR3 sequence (DNA): TGTGCCACCAATGTCTGGGATCCGCGCACAGATACGCAGTATTTT. Translating it yields CATNVWDPRTDTQYF.

The chain employs TRBV9 and TRBJ2-3; 14 positions match TRBD2. Germline loops: CDR1 SGDLS, CDR2 YYNGEE. V was clipped by 2 bases and J by 0 bases; unmatched bases: 5. The CDR3 has 18 amino acids. The CDR3 here is CASSVRLAGGPSTDTQYF. DNA of the CDR3: TGTGCCAGCAGCGTGCGACTAGCGGGAGGGCCTAGCACAGATACGCAGTATTTT.

V gene TRBV14 combines with J gene TRBJ2-7; the match to TRBD2 covers 7 bases. CDR1 is SGHDN, CDR2 FVKESK, per germline. The CDR3 length is 15 residues. J lost 3 bases, V lost 1 base, and 6 bases had no gene match. Here the CDR3 reads CASSQGWGGNYEQYF. The CDR3 DNA follows: TGTGCCAGCAGCCAAGGGTGGGGGGGGAACTACGAGCAGTACTTC. Combining the CDR3 with reference TRBV14 and TRBJ2-7 gives the whole variable domain EAGVTQFPSHSVIEKGQTVTLRCDPISGHDNLYWYRRVMGKEIKFLLHFVKESKQDESGMPNNRFLAERTGGTYSTLKVQPAELEDSGVYFCASSQGWGGNYEQYFGPGTRLTVT.

Note on this clone: Other nucleotide sequences in the sample specify the same CDR3. CDR3 amino acids: CASSPSQGRAFF. The CDR3 region has the DNA TGTGCCAGCAGTCCGAGCCAGGGTAGGGCTTTCTTT. This chain joins TRBV27 and TRBJ1-1; D is perhaps TRBD1 (5 bases). The CDR3 consists of 12 residues. Germline loops: CDR1 MNHEY, CDR2 SMNVEV (reference sequence). V dropped 5 bases and J dropped 11 bases, with 15 bases sitting between them.

J is TRBJ1-2 and V is TRBV11-2; D perhaps matches TRBD1 (6 bases). From germline, CDR1 is SGHAT and CDR2 FQNNGV. The CDR3 has 13 residues. Trimming took 2 bases from V and 4 from J, leaving 8 bases between them. The CDR3 region has the DNA TGTGCCAGCAGCTTAACAGGGACCTATGGCTACACCTTC. Its translation: CASSLTGTYGYTF.

The V and J genes are TRBV29-1 and TRBJ2-1; a weak D match, TRBD2 (6 bases). The CDR3 has 16 residues. Germline V gives CDR1 SQVTM, CDR2 ANQGSEA. V was pared by 3 bases and J by 0 bases, with 15 bases between. The CDR3 nucleotides read TGCAGCGTTGAGATGTTTAGCGGTAGCTCCTACAATGAGCAGTTCTTC. It encodes CSVEMFSGSSYNEQFF.

This clone was observed once. The chain joins TRBV2 to TRBJ2-7; 7 nucleotides match TRBD2. J lost 6 bases, V lost 8 bases, and 4 bases had no gene match. This CDR3 region has 11 residues. CDR1 is SNHLY and CDR2 is FYNNEI in the germline V gene. The CDR3 region is CASGLVPEQYF. In nucleotides, the CDR3 is TGTGCCAGCGGACTAGTTCCCGAGCAGTACTTC.

V is TRBV27 and J is TRBJ2-5; D possibly uses TRBD1 or TRBD2 (6 bases each). Germline CDR1 and CDR2: MNHEY and SMNVEV (reference sequence). The CDR3 is 16 amino acids. Trimming took 5 bases from V and 2 from J, leaving 18 bases between them. The CDR3 loop reads CASSLTGTLGQETQYF. DNA for the CDR3: TGTGCCAGCAGTCTCACAGGGACTCTTGGGCAAGAGACCCAGTACTTC.

The chain joins TRBV5-6 to TRBJ1-4, with no clear D. The V end was cut by 0 bases, the J end by 0 bases, with 9 bases between. Germline-derived CDR1 and CDR2 are SGHDT and YYEEEE. This CDR3 has 16 amino acids. The CDR3 DNA is TGTGCCAGCAGCTTGGGGATCGGAACAACTAATGAAAAACTGTTTTTT. Translating gives CASSLGIGTTNEKLFF.

The rearrangement joins TRBV19 to TRBJ2-3; D is ambiguous. The V gene's germline CDR1 is LNHDA and CDR2 SQIVND (reference sequence). The germline V and J ends were trimmed by 5 bases and 1 base, with 13 bases remaining between them. The CDR3 is 15 residues long. CDR3 bases: TGTGCCAGTAGTCCCTTGAAAGGGCGCACAGATACGCAGTATTTT. Residues: CASSPLKGRTDTQYF. The full variable domain, in which reference TRBV19 and TRBJ2-3 provide the parts outside the CDR3, is DGGITQSPKYLFRKEGQNVTLSCEQNLNHDAMYWYRQDPGQGLRLIYYSQIVNDFQKGDIAEGYSVSREKKESFPLTVTSAQKNPTAFYLCASSPLKGRTDTQYFGPGTRLTVL.

The chain links TRBV5-6 to TRBJ2-1, with 7 bases aligning to TRBD1. V dropped 0 bases and J dropped 6; count of bases not matched to a gene: 6. This CDR3 is 15 amino acids long. In germline, CDR1 is SGHDT, CDR2 YYEEEE. In DNA, the CDR3 is TGTGCCAGCAGCTTGGTAGGGGGCCTAAGCAATGAGCAGTTCTTC. The encoded protein is CASSLVGGLSNEQFF.

V is TRBV5-5 and J is TRBJ2-1, with 9 bases that match TRBD2. The CDR3 has 14 amino acids. Per the germline V gene, CDR1 is SGHKS and CDR2 is YYEKEE (reference sequence). After removal of 4 bases from V and 9 bases from J, the junction contained 8 bases not matched to a gene. In DNA, the CDR3 is TGTGCCAGCAGCGTAACCGGGACTAGCATTGAGCAGTTCTTC. It is translated as CASSVTGTSIEQFF.

This clone was counted a few times. The chain has TRBV7-9 and TRBJ2-5; no firm D call. Germline CDR1 and CDR2: SEHNR and FQNEAQ (reference sequence). V gave up 1 base and J gave up 2 bases, with 11 bases separating them. CDR3 size: 15 residues. Written as DNA, the CDR3 is TGTGCCAGCAGCTTAGGGTGGTCTGTTCAAGAGACCCAGTACTTC. This sequence encodes CASSLGWSVQETQYF.

The CDR3 region has the DNA TGTGCCAGCAGCTCGAGGGTGGGGACGAACAATGAGCAGTTCTTC. Translation gives CASSSRVGTNNEQFF. J is TRBJ2-1 and V is TRBV7-8; TRBD1 or TRBD2 may be the D gene (5 bases each). Deletions cut 4 bases from V and 5 bases from J, with 15 bases between. Germline CDR1 is SGHVS and CDR2 is FQNEAQ. CDR3 length: 15 residues.

V is TRBV27 and J is TRBJ2-7; possible D gene TRBD2, 6 bases. With 6 bases removed from V and 3 bases from J, the gap between germline ends came to 18 bases. The V gene's germline CDR1 is MNHEY and CDR2 SMNVEV (reference sequence). This CDR3 contains 15 residues. CDR3 in DNA: TGTGCCAGCAGCCAAGCGGGTCTCGAGGTCTACGAGCAGTACTTC. Protein product: CASSQAGLEVYEQYF.

The chain links TRBV2 to TRBJ1-1, with D perhaps TRBD1 (5 bases). This CDR3 is built from 13 residues. CDR1 and CDR2 (germline): SNHLY, FYNNEI. V lost 5 bases and J 7 bases, leaving 14 bases between the germline ends. DNA of the CDR3: TGTGCCAGCAGTTATCGAACAGGCCTTGAAGCTTTCTTT. The encoded protein is CASSYRTGLEAFF. Complete variable domain (other parts from reference TRBV2 and TRBJ1-1): EPEVTQTPSHQVTQMGQEVILRCVPISNHLYFYWYRQILGQKVEFLVSFYNNEISEKSEIFDDQFSVERPDGSNFTLKIRSTKLEDSAMYFCASSYRTGLEAFFGQGTRLTVV.

This sequence joins TRBV19 and TRBJ2-5, with D perhaps given as TRBD1 or TRBD2 (5 bases each). The V gene's germline CDR1 is LNHDA and CDR2 SQIVND (reference sequence). Trimming took off 5 bases at V and 2 bases at J, with 9 bases between the two ends. The CDR3 is 13 residues long. The CDR3 reads CASSEGRQETQYF. As DNA, the CDR3 is TGTGCCAGTAGTGAGGGACGACAAGAGACCCAGTACTTC.

This chain joins TRBV30 and TRBJ1-6; D is perhaps TRBD1 (5 bases). Germline lookup yields CDR1 GTSNPN and CDR2 SVGIG (reference sequence). CDR3 length: 14 residues. V gave up 5 bases and J gave up 4 bases, with 12 bases separating them. The chain's CDR3 is CAWVDSHYNSPLHF. The CDR3 region has the DNA TGTGCCTGGGTCGACAGCCATTATAATTCACCCCTCCACTTT.